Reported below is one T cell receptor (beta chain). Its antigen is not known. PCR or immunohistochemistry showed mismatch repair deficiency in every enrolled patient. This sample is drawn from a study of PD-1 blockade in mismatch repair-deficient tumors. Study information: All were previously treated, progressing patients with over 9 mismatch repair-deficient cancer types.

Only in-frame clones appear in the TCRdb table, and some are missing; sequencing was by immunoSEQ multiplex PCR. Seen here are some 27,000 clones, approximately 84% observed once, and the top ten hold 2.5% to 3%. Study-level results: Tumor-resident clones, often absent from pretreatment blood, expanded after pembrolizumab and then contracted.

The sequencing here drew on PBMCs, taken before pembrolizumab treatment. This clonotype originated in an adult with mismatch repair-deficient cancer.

The CDR3 spells CASSSTGGRKGTEAFF. The CDR3 DNA sequence: TGCGCCAGCAGCTCAACAGGGGGCCGTAAGGGGACTGAAGCTTTCTTT. The chain has TRBV5-1 and TRBJ1-1; the match to TRBD1 covers 9 bases. This CDR3 comprises 16 residues. The J segment lost 5 bases and the V segment lost 3 bases, leaving 11 bases of the junction unmatched. Germline values: CDR1 SGHRS, CDR2 YFSETQ.